These T cell receptor beta chains were read from a single sample in a study of blood T cell repertoires in COVID-19. The table came from immunoSEQ multiplex PCR; TCRdb's copy has only in-frame clones and leaves some out. The repertoire includes roughly 300,000 clones, under 95% of them detected once, and 2% to 2.5% sits in the top ten. Sample: PBMCs or T cells enriched from blood (not recorded which). The source of these receptors is a woman aged 40 to 49 with acute COVID-19. The CDR3 runs from the conserved cysteine through the conserved F or W. The D gene is left open where the match is weak. Where a row states a size, it is once, few, many or the class of an expanded clone; other rows omit it.

>TRBV30|17|TRBD2|once|TRBJ2-1
TGTGCCTGGAGAGTTCCGGGACTAGCGGGAGGGCACAATGAGCAGTTCTTC
CAWRVPGLAGGHNEQFF
>TRBV5-1|14|TRBD2|.|TRBJ2-7
TGCGCCAGCAGGGGGAGCGGGAGCTCCTACGAGCAGTACTTC
CASRGSGSSYEQYF
>TRBV6-5|14|.|.|TRBJ1-5
TGTGCCAGCAGTACAGGGCTGAGCAATCAGCCCCAGCATTTT
CASSTGLSNQPQHF
>TRBV9|13|.|.|TRBJ2-7
TGTGCCAGCAGCGTCAAGCCCTCGGTCGAGCAGTACTTC
CASSVKPSVEQYF
>TRBV29-1|14|TRBD1|.|TRBJ1-3
TGCAGCGTTGCCCGGGACAGTCTAGGAAACACCATATATTTT
CSVARDSLGNTIYF
>TRBV10-2|12|.|.|TRBJ1-1
TGCGCCAGCAGGCTACAGGACACTGAAGCTTTCTTT
CASRLQDTEAFF
>TRBV6-5|13|.|few|TRBJ1-2
TGTGCCAGCAATACCGGGACTAACTATGGCTACACCTTC
CASNTGTNYGYTF
>TRBV28|14|.|.|TRBJ1-5
TGTGCCAGCAGTTTGTCTCTCGGCAATCAGCCCCAGCATTTT
CASSLSLGNQPQHF
>TRBV29-1|11|.|.|TRBJ1-2
TGCAGCGTGCTGGGGGAGGGGGGCTACACCTTC
CSVLGEGGYTF
>TRBV3-1/TRBV3-2|18|TRBD2|.|TRBJ2-1
TGTGCCAGCAGCCAAGAAGGCGGGAGGGCCTCGCCCTACAATGAGCAGTTCTTC
CASSQEGGRASPYNEQFF
>TRBV7-9|17|TRBD2|once|TRBJ2-2
TGTGCCAGCAGCCCCCGGGTTGCGGGGGAGAACACCGGGGAGCTGTTTTTT
CASSPRVAGENTGELFF
>TRBV7-2|16|.|.|TRBJ2-7
TGTGCCAGCAGCTTAATCCCTGGCGGTAGGAGGTACGAGCAGTACTTC
CASSLIPGGRRYEQYF
>TRBV6-6|13|.|.|TRBJ2-7
TGTGCCAGCAGCAGGGGGGACTCCTACGAGCAGTACTTC
CASSRGDSYEQYF
>TRBV7-9|17|.|once|TRBJ1-1
TGTGCCAGCAGCTTAACCCCATTGACAGCCATGAACACTGAAGCTTTCTTT
CASSLTPLTAMNTEAFF
>TRBV7-2|15|TRBD2|.|TRBJ2-2
TGTGCCAGCAGCTTCTGGCGGGAGCCCCCCGGGGAGCTGTTTTTT
CASSFWREPPGELFF
>TRBV6-5|15|.|.|TRBJ2-5
TGTGCCAGCAGTTCTCCCGGGCAGGGTGGAAAGACCCAGTACTTC
CASSSPGQGGKTQYF
>TRBV6-2/TRBV6-3|17|.|.|TRBJ2-1
TGTGCCAGCAGTGCCCCCAGGGTGCGGGGCTTCTACAATGAGCAGTTCTTC
CASSAPRVRGFYNEQFF
>TRBV5-4|17|TRBD1|.|TRBJ2-2
TGTGCCAGCAGCCGGACAGGCTCTCCCGCGAACACCGGGGAGCTGTTTTTT
CASSRTGSPANTGELFF
>TRBV18|12|TRBD1|.|TRBJ1-2
TGTGCCAGCTCGGAACAGGGGTATGGCTACACCTTC
CASSEQGYGYTF
>TRBV28|14|.|.|TRBJ1-2
TGTGCCAGTACCGGGTGGCCGCAAACTTCTGGCTACACCTTC
CASTGWPQTSGYTF
>TRBV10-3|14|.|.|TRBJ2-3
TGTGCCATCAGTGAGCAAGGAGGGGCGGGTACGCAGTATTTT
CAISEQGGAGTQYF
>TRBV11-3|17|TRBD2|.|TRBJ2-1
TGTGCCAGCAGAAGACTAGCGGGAGGGCCCGGTGTCAATGAGCAGTTCTTC
CASRRLAGGPGVNEQFF
>TRBV20-1|10|.|.|TRBJ2-1
TGCAGTGCTACAGACAATGAGCAGTTCTTC
CSATDNEQFF
>TRBV9|16|TRBD2|.|TRBJ2-1
TGTGCCAGCAGCCCCCTGGGACTAGCGGACTACAATGAGCAGTTCTTC
CASSPLGLADYNEQFF